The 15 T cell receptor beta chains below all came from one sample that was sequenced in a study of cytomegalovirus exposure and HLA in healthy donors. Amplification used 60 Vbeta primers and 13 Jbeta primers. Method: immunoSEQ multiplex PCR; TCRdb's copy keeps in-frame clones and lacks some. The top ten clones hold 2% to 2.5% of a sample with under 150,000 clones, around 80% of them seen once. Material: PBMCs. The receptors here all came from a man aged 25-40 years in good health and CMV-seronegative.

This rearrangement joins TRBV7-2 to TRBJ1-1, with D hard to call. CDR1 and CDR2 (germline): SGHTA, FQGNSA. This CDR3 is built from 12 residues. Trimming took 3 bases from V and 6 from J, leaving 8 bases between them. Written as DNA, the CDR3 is TGTGCCAGCAGCTTCGGGGTCTCTGAAGCTTTCTTT. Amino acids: CASSFGVSEAFF.

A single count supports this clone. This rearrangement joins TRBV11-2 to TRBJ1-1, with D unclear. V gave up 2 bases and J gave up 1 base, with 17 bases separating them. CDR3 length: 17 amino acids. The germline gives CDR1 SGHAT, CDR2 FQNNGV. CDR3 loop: CASSLNRRSIRNTEAFF. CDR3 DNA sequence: TGTGCCAGCAGCTTAAACCGGAGATCAATACGGAACACTGAAGCTTTCTTT.

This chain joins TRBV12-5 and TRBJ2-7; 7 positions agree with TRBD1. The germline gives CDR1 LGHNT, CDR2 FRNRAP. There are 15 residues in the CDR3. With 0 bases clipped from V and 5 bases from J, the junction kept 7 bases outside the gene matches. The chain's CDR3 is CASGLVLSGTDEQYF. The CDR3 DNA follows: TGTGCTAGTGGTTTGGTACTCTCCGGGACAGACGAGCAGTACTTC.

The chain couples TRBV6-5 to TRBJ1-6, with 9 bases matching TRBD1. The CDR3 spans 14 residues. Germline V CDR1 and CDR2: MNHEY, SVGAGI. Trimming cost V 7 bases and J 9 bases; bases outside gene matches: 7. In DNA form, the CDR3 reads TGTGCCAGCAATAACCGGGACAGGGTTTCACCCCTCCACTTT. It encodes CASNNRDRVSPLHF.

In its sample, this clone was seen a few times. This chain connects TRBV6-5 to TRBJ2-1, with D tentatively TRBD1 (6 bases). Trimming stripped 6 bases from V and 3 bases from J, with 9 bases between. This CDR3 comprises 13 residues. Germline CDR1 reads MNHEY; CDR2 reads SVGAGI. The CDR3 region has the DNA TGTGCCAGCAGCCGGGGACACTACAATGAGCAGTTCTTC. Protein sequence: CASSRGHYNEQFF.

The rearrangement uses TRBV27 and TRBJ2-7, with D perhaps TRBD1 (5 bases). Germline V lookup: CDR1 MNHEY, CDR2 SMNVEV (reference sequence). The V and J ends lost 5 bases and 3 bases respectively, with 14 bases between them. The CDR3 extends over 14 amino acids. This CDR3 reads CASSEVRGGYEQYF. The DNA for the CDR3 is TGTGCCAGCAGTGAGGTTAGGGGCGGCTACGAGCAGTACTTC.

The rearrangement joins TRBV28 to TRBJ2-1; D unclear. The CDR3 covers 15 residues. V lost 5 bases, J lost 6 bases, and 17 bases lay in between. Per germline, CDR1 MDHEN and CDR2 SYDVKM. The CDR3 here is CASSPYYEMSNEQFF. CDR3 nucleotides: TGTGCCAGCAGTCCGTACTACGAGATGAGCAATGAGCAGTTCTTC.

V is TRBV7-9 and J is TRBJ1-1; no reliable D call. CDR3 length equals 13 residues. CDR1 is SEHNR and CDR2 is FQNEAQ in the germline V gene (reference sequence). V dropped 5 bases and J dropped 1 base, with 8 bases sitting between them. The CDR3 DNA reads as TGTGCCAGCAGCCCCGCAGAGAACACTGAAGCTTTCTTT. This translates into CASSPAENTEAFF. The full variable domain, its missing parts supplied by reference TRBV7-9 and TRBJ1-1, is DTGVSQNPRHKITKRGQNVTFRCDPISEHNRLYWYRQTLGQGPEFLTYFQNEAQLEKSRLLSDRFSAERPKGSFSTLEIQRTEQGDSAMYLCASSPAENTEAFFGQGTRLTVV.

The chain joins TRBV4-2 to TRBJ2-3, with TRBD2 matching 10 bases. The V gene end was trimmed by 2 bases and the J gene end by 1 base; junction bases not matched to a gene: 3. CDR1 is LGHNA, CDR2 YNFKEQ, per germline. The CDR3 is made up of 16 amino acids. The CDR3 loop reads CASSQSLAGGTDTQYF. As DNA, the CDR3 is TGTGCCAGCAGCCAAAGTCTAGCGGGAGGCACAGATACGCAGTATTTT.

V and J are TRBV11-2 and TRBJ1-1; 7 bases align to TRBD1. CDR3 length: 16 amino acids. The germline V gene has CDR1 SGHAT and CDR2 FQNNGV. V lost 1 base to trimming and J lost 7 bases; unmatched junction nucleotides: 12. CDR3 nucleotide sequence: TGTGCCAGCAGCTTAGGTCTAACAGGGGCAGAGGTTGAAGCTTTCTTT. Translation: CASSLGLTGAEVEAFF.

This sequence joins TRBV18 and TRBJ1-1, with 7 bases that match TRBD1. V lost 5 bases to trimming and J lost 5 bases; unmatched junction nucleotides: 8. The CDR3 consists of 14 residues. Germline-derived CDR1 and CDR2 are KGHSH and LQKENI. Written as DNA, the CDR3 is TGTGCCAGCTCAGTTACAGGGGCAGGTACTGAAGCTTTCTTT. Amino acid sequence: CASSVTGAGTEAFF.

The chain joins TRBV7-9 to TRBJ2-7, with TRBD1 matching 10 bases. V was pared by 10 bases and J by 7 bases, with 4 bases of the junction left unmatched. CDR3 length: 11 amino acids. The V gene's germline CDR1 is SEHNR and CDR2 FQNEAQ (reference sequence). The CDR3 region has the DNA TGTGCCAACGGACAGGGGGGAGAGCAGTACTTC. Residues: CANGQGGEQYF.

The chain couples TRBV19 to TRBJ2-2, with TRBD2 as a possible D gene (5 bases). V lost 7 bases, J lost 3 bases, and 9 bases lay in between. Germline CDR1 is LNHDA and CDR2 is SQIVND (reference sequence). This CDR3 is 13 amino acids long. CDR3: CASKRSDTGELFF. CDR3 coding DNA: TGTGCCAGTAAACGTAGCGACACCGGGGAGCTGTTTTTT.

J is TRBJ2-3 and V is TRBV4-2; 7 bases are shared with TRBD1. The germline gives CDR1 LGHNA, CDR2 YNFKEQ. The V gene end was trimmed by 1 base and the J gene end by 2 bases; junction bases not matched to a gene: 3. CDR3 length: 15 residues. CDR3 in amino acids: CASSQAGQPTDTQYF. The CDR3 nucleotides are TGTGCCAGCAGCCAAGCGGGACAGCCCACAGATACGCAGTATTTT.

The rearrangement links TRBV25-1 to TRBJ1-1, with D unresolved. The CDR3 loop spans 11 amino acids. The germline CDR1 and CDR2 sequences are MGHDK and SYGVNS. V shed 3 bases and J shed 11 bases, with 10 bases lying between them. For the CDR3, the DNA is TGTGCCAGCAGTGATATCTGGGAGGCTTTCTTT. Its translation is CASSDIWEAFF.